This TCR beta chain stems from a study of T cell responses to AZD1222 COVID-19 vaccine. Study-level findings and limits: Compared with day 0, the breadth and depth of the Spike-specific TCR repertoire rose significantly after two doses of AZD1222. No repertoire was sampled before or during the peak T cell response, only after it. The donors showed a predominance of white British ancestry and of females, with possible underestimation of clonal diversity.

The repertoire was sequenced with immunoSEQ multiplex PCR; TCRdb's copy has only in-frame clones and lacks some. This sample has under 150,000 clones; around nine tenths occur once, and the top ten carry 1.5% to 2%. For this clone: Its antigen is still unknown.

The germline V gene has CDR1 SGHTA and CDR2 FQGTGA. The V end was cut by 6 bases, the J end by 3 bases, with 15 bases between. The CDR3 consists of 14 residues. The receptor's source is an adult in good health. The chain links TRBV7-3 to TRBJ2-7; tentatively, D is TRBD2 (6 bases). Specimen: peripheral blood, collected on day 0 of AZD1222 vaccination. The CDR3 reads CASSAGTPIYEQYF. The CDR3 DNA is TGTGCCAGCAGTGCCGGGACTCCGATCTACGAGCAGTACTTC.